A selection of T cell receptor beta chains follows, all from one sample in a study of blood T cells in healthy people across ages. TCRdb ran MiXCR on the 5' RACE reads and lists one entry per CDR3 protein. The sample carries 800,000 or so distinct CDR3 sequences, around a quarter recorded once. Another study also made use of these data, one on T cells of mothers and their children.

Material: blood. Every receptor here comes from a boy between 5 and 17 years old in good health. The CDR3 runs from the conserved cysteine through the conserved F or W. D genes are given only for firm matches. Clone sizes are given selectively: once, few, many, or a class where the clone is expanded.

d_call j_call clone_size v_call cdr3_aa cdr3_nt
TRBD2 TRBJ2-7 once TRBV20-1 CSASAGTSGTRSEQYF TGCAGTGCTAGCGCCGGGACTAGCGGGACCAGGAGCGAGCAGTACTTC
. TRBJ1-1 few TRBV18 CASSPDKGSAFF TGTGCCAGCTCCCCAGATAAGGGTTCAGCTTTCTTT
. TRBJ2-7 . TRBV6-5 CASSYSFPGGSYYEQYF TGTGCCAGCAGTTACTCGTTTCCAGGGGGGTCTTACTACGAGCAGTACTTC
TRBD1 TRBJ2-7 . TRBV12-3/TRBV12-4 CASSPGWGQPQGTYEQYF TGTGCCAGCAGCCCTGGCTGGGGGCAACCACAGGGGACCTACGAGCAGTACTTC
TRBD2 TRBJ2-1 few TRBV20-1 CSASIWRGTYNEQFF TGCAGTGCTAGCATATGGCGGGGGACCTACAATGAGCAGTTCTTC
. TRBJ1-2 . TRBV19 CASETGWSYGYTF TGTGCCAGTGAGACAGGCTGGTCCTATGGCTACACCTTC
. TRBJ2-3 few TRBV7-2 CASSLGRLPGTDTQYF TGTGCCAGCAGCTTAGGCCGACTTCCGGGAACGGATACGCAGTATTTT
. TRBJ2-1 . TRBV5-1 CASSLVPHSYNEQFF TGCGCCAGCAGCTTGGTTCCGCACTCCTACAATGAGCAGTTCTTC
. TRBJ2-4 few TRBV20-1 CSARPSQATQAKNIQYF TGCAGCGCTAGGCCCTCGCAGGCGACCCAAGCCAAAAACATTCAGTACTTC
. TRBJ2-2 . TRBV28 CASSFRGSGELFF TGTGCCAGCAGTTTTAGGGGGTCCGGGGAGCTGTTTTTT
. TRBJ1-2 once TRBV27 CASSFSEDYGYTF TGTGCCAGCAGTTTTTCGGAGGACTATGGCTACACCTTC
TRBD2 TRBJ2-5 few TRBV7-3 CASSLRGTSEETQYF TGTGCCAGCAGCTTACGGGGGACTAGCGAGGAGACCCAGTACTTC
. TRBJ2-1 few TRBV4-2 CASSQAGLASGYNEQFF TGTGCCAGCAGCCAAGCCGGGTTAGCCAGCGGATACAATGAGCAGTTCTTC
. TRBJ1-4 . TRBV27 CASSLTGGGSPNEKLFF TGTGCCAGCAGTTTGACGGGGGGTGGGTCGCCTAATGAAAAACTGTTTTTT
. TRBJ1-1 . TRBV20-1 CSARDDPTEAFF TGCAGTGCACGGGACGACCCAACTGAAGCTTTCTTT
. TRBJ1-1 few TRBV28 CASKTPQNTEAFF TGTGCCAGCAAAACGCCCCAAAACACTGAAGCTTTCTTT
TRBD2 TRBJ2-7 few TRBV27 CASSRLAGPYEQYF TGTGCCAGCAGTCGACTAGCGGGACCCTACGAGCAGTACTTC
TRBD2 TRBJ2-1 few TRBV6-2/TRBV6-3 CASRMTSGAGDEQFF TGTGCCAGCAGAATGACTAGCGGGGCAGGTGATGAGCAGTTCTTC
. TRBJ2-1 . TRBV29-1 CSVEVYNYNEQFF TGCAGCGTTGAGGTATACAACTACAATGAGCAGTTCTTC
. TRBJ2-1 few TRBV7-2 CASSFRPLGISYNEQFF TGTGCCAGCAGCTTTAGGCCTCTCGGGATCTCCTACAATGAGCAGTTCTTC
TRBD2 TRBJ2-7 few TRBV3-1 CASSPKVGTSFWYEQYF TGTGCCAGCAGCCCGAAGGTTGGGACTAGCTTCTGGTACGAGCAGTACTTC
. TRBJ2-2 . TRBV28 CASHDTYAGELFF TGTGCCAGCCACGACACCTACGCCGGGGAGCTGTTTTTT
. TRBJ2-5 . TRBV7-9 CASSLGSGTQRFF TGTGCCAGCAGCTTAGGTTCTGGCACCCAGCGGTTCTTC
. TRBJ2-2 . TRBV5-1 CASSREGTGELFF TGCGCCAGCTCTAGGGAAGGTACCGGGGAGCTGTTTTTT
TRBD1 TRBJ2-7 . TRBV7-2 CASSGGQLSFEQYF TGTGCCAGCAGCGGGGGACAGTTGTCTTTCGAGCAGTACTTC
. TRBJ2-6 few TRBV4-3 CASSQDLGTGLVGANVLTF TGCGCCAGCAGCCAAGATTTGGGTACTGGCCTCGTTGGGGCCAACGTCCTGACTTTC
TRBD1 TRBJ1-1 . TRBV28 CASSSPGTGGTAFF TGTGCCAGCAGTTCTCCTGGGACAGGGGGCACAGCTTTCTTT
. TRBJ2-7 few TRBV29-1 CSVEGGAYEQYF TGCAGCGTTGAAGGTGGGGCCTACGAGCAGTACTTC
. TRBJ2-5 . TRBV12-3/TRBV12-4 CASGGEKETQYF TGTGCCAGCGGCGGGGAGAAAGAGACCCAGTACTTC
. TRBJ1-2 . TRBV6-5 CASTPSRASYGYTF TGTGCCAGCACCCCCTCCAGGGCGTCCTATGGCTACACCTTC
TRBD1 TRBJ1-2 . TRBV29-1 CSVGGQGAQAAYGYTF TGCAGCGTGGGGGGACAGGGGGCGCAGGCGGCCTATGGCTACACCTTC
TRBD1 TRBJ2-4 many TRBV7-2 CASSPDRGLNIQYF TGTGCCAGCAGCCCAGACAGGGGACTAAACATTCAGTACTTC
TRBD2 TRBJ2-1 . TRBV4-1 CASSQGSGLAYNEQFF TGCGCCAGCAGCCAAGGTTCGGGACTAGCCTACAATGAGCAGTTCTTC
. TRBJ1-6 . TRBV12-3/TRBV12-4 CAGSLVSSSYNSPLHF TGTGCCGGCAGTTTAGTATCGAGCTCCTATAATTCACCCCTCCACTTT
. TRBJ2-5 . TRBV20-1 CSARGALETQYF TGCAGTGCTAGAGGGGCGTTAGAGACCCAGTACTTC
TRBD2 TRBJ2-4 few TRBV7-8 CASSLSGWGLVAGNIQYF TGTGCCAGCAGCTTATCAGGCTGGGGACTAGTGGCCGGGAACATTCAGTACTTC
. TRBJ1-5 . TRBV2 CASSADTINQPQHF TGTGCCAGCAGCGCCGACACGATCAATCAGCCCCAGCATTTT
TRBD2 TRBJ2-3 few TRBV4-3 CASRKSLAGGLTDTQYF TGCGCCAGCAGAAAGTCACTAGCGGGAGGACTCACAGATACGCAGTATTTT
. TRBJ2-5 . TRBV2 CASNLQGGQETQYF TGTGCCAGCAACCTACAGGGAGGGCAAGAGACCCAGTACTTC
. TRBJ2-7 few TRBV6-2/TRBV6-3 CASSYRVRAYEQYF TGTGCCAGCAGTTACCGTGTCCGGGCCTACGAGCAGTACTTC
. TRBJ2-7 few TRBV12-3/TRBV12-4 CASSYLLGGYYEQYF TGTGCCAGCAGTTACCTCTTGGGTGGATACTACGAGCAGTACTTC
. TRBJ1-5 . TRBV6-6 CASSYLGGRNQPQHF TGTGCCAGCAGTTACCTCGGGGGGCGGAATCAGCCCCAACATTTT
TRBD2 TRBJ2-1 . TRBV6-6 CAGSPRTSVYNEQFF TGTGCCGGATCGCCTAGGACTAGCGTATACAATGAGCAGTTCTTC
. TRBJ1-5 . TRBV6-2/TRBV6-3 CASSELGVGDQPQHF TGTGCCAGCAGCGAACTGGGGGTTGGGGATCAGCCCCAGCATTTT
. TRBJ2-1 . TRBV20-1 CSASREGWVYNEQFF TGCAGTGCTAGTCGTGAGGGATGGGTATACAATGAGCAGTTCTTC
. TRBJ2-1 few TRBV7-2 CASSTQGPIGGEQFF TGTGCCAGCAGCACCCAAGGGCCAATTGGCGGTGAGCAGTTCTTC
. TRBJ2-5 . TRBV9 CASSGTRGTETQYF TGTGCCAGCAGCGGGACCAGGGGTACAGAGACCCAGTACTTC
TRBD2 TRBJ2-7 few TRBV20-1 CSARGDDPEQYF TGCAGTGCTCGGGGGGATGACCCCGAGCAGTACTTC
TRBD1 TRBJ2-5 few TRBV20-1 CSATTGSGETQYF TGCAGTGCTACGACAGGGTCCGGGGAGACCCAGTACTTC
. TRBJ1-2 . TRBV12-5 CASGFEVVRGSYGYTF TGTGCTAGTGGTTTCGAGGTGGTCAGGGGAAGCTATGGCTACACCTTC
TRBD2 TRBJ2-1 once TRBV27 CASSLAGISEQFF TGTGCCAGCAGCCTAGCGGGGATCAGTGAGCAGTTCTTC
TRBD1 TRBJ1-1 . TRBV6-1 CASSIQGGSYEAFF TGTGCCAGCAGCATACAGGGGGGATCTTATGAAGCTTTCTTT
. TRBJ2-1 . TRBV29-1 CIASTGTYNEQFF TGCATTGCTTCGACGGGAACCTACAATGAGCAGTTCTTC
. TRBJ1-2 many TRBV7-2 CASSTRPGGYTF TGTGCCAGCAGCACCAGACCGGGTGGCTACACCTTC
. TRBJ2-5 . TRBV7-2 CASSSLPGGYQETQYF TGTGCCAGCAGCTCCTTGCCAGGGGGGTACCAAGAGACCCAGTACTTC